The present entry profiles one T cell receptor (beta chain) with its context. V shed 5 bases and J shed 3 bases, with 11 bases lying between them. The CDR3 consists of 13 residues. CDR1 is SGDLS, CDR2 YYNGEE, per germline. The source of the sample is a study of blood T cell repertoires in COVID-19. Whole-study context: Sites across the United States, Italy and Spain contributed samples from acute and convalescent COVID-19. Sample material is recorded as cDNA or gDNA derived from T cells, B-cell-depleted T cells, or PBMCs.

The authors' processing: Reference gene primer amplification in the assay estimated nucleated cell counts. TCRdb keeps only in-frame clones here, not all; method: immunoSEQ multiplex PCR. V, J and clone size were drawn from that table, and D and trimming were deduced from the DNA. The repertoire holds under 250,000 clones, more than 85% seen once, with around 0.7% in the top ten. The chain combines TRBV9 with TRBJ1-1, with a tentative D call TRBD1 (6 bases). This sequence was found in a man in his forties or fifties with acute or convalescent COVID-19. The specimen was peripheral blood. The CDR3 nucleotides read TGTGCCAGCAGGGGGGCCTTAGACACTGAAGCTTTCTTT. It codes for CASRGALDTEAFF.